Presented here are 27 T cell receptor beta chains from one specimen sequenced in a study of cytomegalovirus exposure and HLA in healthy donors. This table comes from immunoSEQ multiplex PCR, and its TCRdb copy is limited to in-frame clones, with some not included. The profile shows roughly 250,000 clones, approximately 86% of them singletons. The sample was PBMCs. These receptors came from a woman in her twenties or thirties in good health and CMV-seropositive.

This chain joins TRBV15 and TRBJ1-4; D perhaps matches TRBD1 (5 bases). This CDR3 contains 12 residues. Germline V gene lookup returns CDR1 LNHNV and CDR2 YYDKDF (reference sequence). V gave up 5 bases and J gave up 6 bases, with 7 bases separating them. The CDR3 is CATSPGYEKLFF. As DNA, the CDR3 is TGTGCCACCAGCCCAGGGTATGAAAAACTGTTTTTT. The complete variable domain, with remaining parts taken from reference TRBV15 and TRBJ1-4, reads DAMVIQNPRYQVTQFGKPVTLSCSQTLNHNVMYWYQQKSSQAPKLLFHYYDKDFNNEADTPDNFQSRRPNTSFCFLDIRSPGLGDTAMYLCATSPGYEKLFFGSGTQLSVL.

The genes are TRBV27 and TRBJ2-7; maybe TRBD2 (5 bases). This CDR3 comprises 15 residues. Germline loops: CDR1 MNHEY, CDR2 SMNVEV (reference sequence). Trimming took off 3 bases at V and 5 bases at J, with 17 bases between the two ends. The CDR3 protein is CASSLGATAPDEQYF. CDR3 nucleotide sequence: TGTGCCAGCAGTTTGGGAGCGACTGCCCCCGACGAGCAGTACTTC.

The V gene is TRBV7-8, the J gene TRBJ1-1; D may be TRBD1 (6 bases). V was cut by 4 bases and J by 5 bases, with 11 bases left in between. The CDR3 contains 13 residues. Germline V gene sequence: CDR1 SGHVS, CDR2 FQNEAQ. CDR3 sequence (DNA): TGTGCCAGCAGCTCCAGGGGATGGACTGAAGCTTTCTTT. Its protein is CASSSRGWTEAFF. Supplemented by reference TRBV7-8 and TRBJ1-1, the full variable domain reads GAGVSQSPRYKVAKRGQDVALRCDPISGHVSLFWYQQALGQGPEFLTYFQNEAQLDKSGLPSDRFFAERPEGSVSTLKIQRTQQEDSAVYLCASSSRGWTEAFFGQGTRLTVV.

There are many counts of this clone. This chain uses TRBV30 with TRBJ2-2, with 9 nucleotides matching TRBD2. V shed 4 bases, J shed 3 bases, and the junction held 6 bases outside the gene matches. The germline gives CDR1 GTSNPN, CDR2 SVGIG (reference sequence). The CDR3 length is 15 residues. In DNA, the CDR3 is TGTGCCTGGACCGTAGCGGGAGCGGACACCGGGGAGCTGTTTTTT. As protein: CAWTVAGADTGELFF.

V is TRBV7-8 and J is TRBJ2-5, with 10 bases fitting TRBD2. The CDR3 loop spans 17 amino acids. J was trimmed by 5 bases and V by 7 bases; bases with no gene match: 16. Germline lookup yields CDR1 SGHVS and CDR2 FQNEAQ. The DNA for the CDR3 is TGTGCCAGCATCCCAGGATGGGCTAGCGGGAGAAAGGAGACCCAGTACTTC. Its translation: CASIPGWASGRKETQYF.

The chain couples TRBV29-1 to TRBJ2-1, with D tentatively TRBD2 (6 bases). The CDR3 contains 15 residues. Germline CDR1 is SQVTM and CDR2 is ANQGSEA. Deletions cut 6 bases from V and 1 base from J, with 16 bases between. Written as DNA, the CDR3 is TGCAGCGTGAACGGGGAGGCGAGATCCTACAATGAGCAGTTCTTC. Amino acids: CSVNGEARSYNEQFF.

This sequence joins TRBV20-1 and TRBJ2-1; D is possibly TRBD2 (5 bases). With 3 bases removed from V and 7 bases from J, the gap between germline ends came to 7 bases. Germline V lookup: CDR1 DFQATT, CDR2 SNEGSKA (reference sequence). The CDR3 consists of 11 residues. CDR3 sequence (DNA): TGCAGTGCTAGTTCGGGGAATGAGCAGTTCTTC. As protein: CSASSGNEQFF.

This clone was seen just once. The genes are TRBV29-1 and TRBJ2-5; no clear D. The length of the CDR3 is 11 residues. The V gene lost 2 bases and the J gene lost 2 bases, with 3 bases spanning the gap. CDR1 and CDR2 from the germline V gene are SQVTM and ANQGSEA. The CDR3 region is CSVEPQETQYF. The CDR3 DNA sequence: TGCAGCGTTGAACCGCAAGAGACCCAGTACTTC.

The CDR3 DNA reads as TGTGCCAGTAGTAAAGACCAGTTGAACACTGAAGCTTTCTTT. It specifies CASSKDQLNTEAFF. This rearrangement joins TRBV19 to TRBJ1-1; D call uncertain. V lost 4 bases and J lost 0, with 9 bases in between. Per germline, CDR1 LNHDA and CDR2 SQIVND (reference sequence). The CDR3 is 14 amino acids.

The CDR3 here is CASSLGNRENTEAFF. Here the CDR3 DNA reads TGTGCCAGCAGCTTAGGGAACAGGGAGAACACTGAAGCTTTCTTT. This chain connects TRBV7-9 to TRBJ1-1; D is perhaps TRBD1 (6 bases). Germline V gene sequence: CDR1 SEHNR, CDR2 FQNEAQ (reference sequence). The CDR3 has 15 amino acids. Trimming removed 1 base from V and 1 base from J, with 10 bases in between.

V and J are TRBV28 and TRBJ2-7; D is possibly TRBD1 (6 bases). V was clipped by 4 bases and J by 4 bases, with 17 bases between them. CDR1 and CDR2 (germline): MDHEN, SYDVKM. This CDR3 has 15 residues. CDR3: CASSSGGEDSYEQYF. CDR3 sequence (DNA): TGTGCCAGCAGTTCGGGTGGTGAGGACAGTTACGAGCAGTACTTC.

V usage is TRBV7-9 and J usage is TRBJ2-7; the match to TRBD1 covers 8 bases. V dropped 5 bases and J dropped 6; count of bases not matched to a gene: 6. Germline CDR1 SEHNR, CDR2 FQNEAQ (reference sequence). The CDR3 consists of 13 residues. The CDR3 loop reads CASSQTTGGEQYF. The CDR3 bases are TGTGCCAGCAGCCAAACAACAGGGGGCGAGCAGTACTTC.

The chain combines TRBV5-6 with TRBJ1-4; 7 positions agree with TRBD1. CDR1 is SGHDT, CDR2 YYEEEE, per germline. The CDR3 covers 16 residues. Germline trimming cut 1 base from V and 8 bases from J; bases unmatched to any gene: 11. This chain's CDR3 is CASSLTGEPRREKLFF. The DNA for the CDR3 is TGTGCCAGCAGCTTGACAGGGGAGCCGAGGAGAGAAAAACTGTTTTTT.

V is TRBV25-1 and J is TRBJ2-7, with 9 positions matching TRBD2. Germline V gives CDR1 MGHDK, CDR2 SYGVNS. After removal of 1 base from V and 0 bases from J, the junction contained 10 bases not matched to a gene. The CDR3 loop spans 18 amino acids. CDR3 sequence (DNA): TGTGCCAGCAGTGAATTCTTTCCTAGCGGGGCGAGCTCCTACGAGCAGTACTTC. This sequence encodes CASSEFFPSGASSYEQYF.

The chain employs TRBV29-1 and TRBJ2-1; 7 bases are shared with TRBD2. The CDR3 is 15 amino acids. CDR1 and CDR2 (germline): SQVTM, ANQGSEA. J gave up 7 bases and V 7 bases, and 16 bases lay outside the gene matches. The CDR3 loop reads CSGRLDRRGGNEQFF. CDR3 in DNA: TGCAGCGGACGACTAGACCGGAGGGGAGGGAATGAGCAGTTCTTC.

This clone was seen a single time. This sequence joins TRBV27 and TRBJ1-2, with 9 bases aligning to TRBD1. The CDR3 spans 14 residues. The germline gives CDR1 MNHEY, CDR2 SMNVEV (reference sequence). The V gene end was trimmed by 5 bases and the J gene end by 3 bases; junction bases not matched to a gene: 4. CDR3 region: CASSPDRGDYGYTF. The CDR3, as DNA: TGTGCCAGCAGTCCAGACAGGGGGGACTATGGCTACACCTTC.

The chain is built from TRBV10-1 and TRBJ2-3, with D possibly TRBD2 on 6 matching bases. CDR3 length: 16 residues. CDR1 and CDR2 from the germline V gene are WNHNN and SYGVQD (reference sequence). The V end lost 3 bases, the J end lost 1 base, and 14 bases lay between the germline ends. The CDR3 loop reads CASSDPRGGGTDTQYF. Written as DNA, the CDR3 is TGCGCCAGCAGTGACCCGAGGGGAGGAGGCACAGATACGCAGTATTTT.

In its sample, this clone was seen a few times. This chain joins TRBV4-1 and TRBJ2-2, with 11 positions matching TRBD2. The trim removed 1 base at V and 10 bases at J, leaving 11 bases unmatched. The CDR3 is 17 amino acids. The V gene's germline CDR1 is MGHRA and CDR2 YSYEKL. The CDR3 loop reads CASSQVLAGGPLEELFF. The CDR3 nucleotides read TGCGCCAGCAGCCAAGTCTTAGCGGGAGGGCCTCTGGAGGAGCTGTTTTTT.

V is TRBV30 and J is TRBJ2-4; D is perhaps TRBD2 (5 bases). The CDR3 has 14 amino acids. Trimming left V 3 bases short and J 1 base short, with 10 bases between. CDR1 GTSNPN and CDR2 SVGIG come from the germline V gene (reference sequence). CDR3 nucleotides: TGTGCCTGGAGAGGGAGTTGGGCCAAAAACATTCAGTACTTC. Encoded protein: CAWRGSWAKNIQYF.

This chain connects TRBV5-1 to TRBJ2-7; 7 positions match TRBD1. V dropped 7 bases and J dropped 2; count of bases not matched to a gene: 9. The CDR3 covers 14 residues. CDR1 and CDR2 from the germline V gene are SGHRS and YFSETQ. The CDR3 DNA is TGCGCCAGCGCCTCCGGGACAGTTCCCTACGAGCAGTACTTC. Translation gives CASASGTVPYEQYF.

This sequence joins TRBV29-1 and TRBJ1-2, with TRBD1 matching 9 bases. There are 17 residues in the CDR3. The germline CDR1 and CDR2 sequences are SQVTM and ANQGSEA. V lost 4 bases, J lost 0 bases, and 12 bases stayed unmatched. CDR3 coding DNA: TGCAGCGTTGGGGGACAGGGTCAATCCGCGTCTAACTATGGCTACACCTTC. This gives the protein CSVGGQGQSASNYGYTF.

This clone was seen more than once but under ten times. The genes are TRBV19 and TRBJ2-7; D might be TRBD1 (5 bases). The CDR3 covers 11 residues. The germline gives CDR1 LNHDA, CDR2 SQIVND (reference sequence). V was clipped by 10 bases and J by 6 bases, with 13 bases between them. The CDR3 protein is CANGRAPEQYF. The DNA for the CDR3 is TGTGCCAACGGCAGGGCCCCCGAGCAGTACTTC.

The J gene is TRBJ2-7, the V gene TRBV19; D may be TRBD1 (6 bases). Germline V gene sequence: CDR1 LNHDA, CDR2 SQIVND (reference sequence). V was shortened by 4 bases and J by 4 bases, with 8 bases between the two germline ends. The length of the CDR3 is 12 residues. The chain's CDR3 is CASSNTGYEQYF. Written as DNA, the CDR3 is TGTGCCAGTAGTAATACAGGGTACGAGCAGTACTTC.

The V call is TRBV9, the J call TRBJ1-4; D is undetermined. The CDR3 totals 17 residues. V was cut by 3 bases and J by 7 bases, with 22 bases left in between. CDR1 and CDR2 from the germline V gene are SGDLS and YYNGEE. The DNA for the CDR3 is TGTGCCAGCAGCGCCTATTCTATGAGAGGGATTGGTGAAAAACTGTTTTTT. Amino acid sequence: CASSAYSMRGIGEKLFF.

The gene calls are TRBV11-2 and TRBJ2-1, with 9 nucleotides matching TRBD2. After removal of 3 bases from V and 4 bases from J, the junction contained 7 bases not matched to a gene. The CDR3 contains 16 residues. Germline loops: CDR1 SGHAT, CDR2 FQNNGV. CDR3 bases: TGTGCCAGCAGCTTTACCCTAGCGGGGACGTACAATGAGCAGTTCTTC. Its protein product is CASSFTLAGTYNEQFF.

This clone has only one observation. V gene TRBV5-6 combines with J gene TRBJ2-2; the match to TRBD2 covers 13 bases. Germline V gives CDR1 SGHDT, CDR2 YYEEEE. The CDR3 runs to 16 residues. Trimming removed 2 bases from V and 7 bases from J; junction bases left unmatched: 5. The chain's CDR3 is CASSLRLAGGIGELFF. The CDR3 nucleotides read TGTGCCAGCAGCTTACGACTAGCGGGAGGAATCGGGGAGCTGTTTTTT.

This clone was counted once. V is TRBV9 and J is TRBJ1-1, with TRBD1 matching 11 bases. V was pared by 3 bases and J by 6 bases, with 16 bases of the junction left unmatched. Germline V gene sequence: CDR1 SGDLS, CDR2 YYNGEE. The CDR3 is made up of 18 amino acids. The CDR3 protein is CASSAGTGGAGALAEAFF. As DNA, the CDR3 is TGTGCCAGCAGCGCCGGGACAGGGGGGGCTGGGGCACTCGCTGAAGCTTTCTTT.